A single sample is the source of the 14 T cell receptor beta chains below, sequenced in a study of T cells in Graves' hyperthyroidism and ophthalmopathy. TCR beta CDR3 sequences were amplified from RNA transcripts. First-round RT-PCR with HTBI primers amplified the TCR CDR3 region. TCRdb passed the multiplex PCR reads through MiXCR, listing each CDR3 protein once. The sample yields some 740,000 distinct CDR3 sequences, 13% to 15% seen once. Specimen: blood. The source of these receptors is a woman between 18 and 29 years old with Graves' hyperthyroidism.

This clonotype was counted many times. The CDR3: CASSPYQRVTYEQYF. CDR3 sequence (DNA): TGTGCCAGCAGCCCCTACCAGCGGGTTACCTACGAGCAGTACTTC. The V gene is TRBV5-8, the J gene TRBJ2-7, with D possibly being TRBD2 (6 bases). The length of the CDR3 is 15 residues. Trimming left V 4 bases short and J 2 bases short, with 16 bases between. Germline lookup yields CDR1 SGHTS and CDR2 YDEGEE.

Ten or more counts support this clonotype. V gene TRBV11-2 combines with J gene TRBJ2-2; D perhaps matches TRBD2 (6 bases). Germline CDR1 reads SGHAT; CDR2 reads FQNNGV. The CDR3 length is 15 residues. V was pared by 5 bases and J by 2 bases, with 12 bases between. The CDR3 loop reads CASSALRGNTGELFF. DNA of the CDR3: TGTGCCAGCAGCGCCCTGCGGGGCAACACCGGGGAGCTGTTTTTT.

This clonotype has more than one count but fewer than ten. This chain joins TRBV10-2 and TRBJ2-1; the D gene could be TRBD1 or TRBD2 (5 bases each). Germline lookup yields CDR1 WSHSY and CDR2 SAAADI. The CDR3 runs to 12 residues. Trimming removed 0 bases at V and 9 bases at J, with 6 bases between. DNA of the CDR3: TGCGCCAGCAGTGAGTCGAGGGGTGAGCAGTTCTTC. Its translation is CASSESRGEQFF.

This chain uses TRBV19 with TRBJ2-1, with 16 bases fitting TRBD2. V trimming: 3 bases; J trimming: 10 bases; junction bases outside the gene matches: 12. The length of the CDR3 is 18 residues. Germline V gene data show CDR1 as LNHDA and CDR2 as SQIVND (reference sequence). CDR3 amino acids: CASSISGLAGGPSGEQFF. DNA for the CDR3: TGTGCCAGTAGTATCTCGGGACTAGCGGGAGGGCCGTCTGGGGAGCAGTTCTTC.

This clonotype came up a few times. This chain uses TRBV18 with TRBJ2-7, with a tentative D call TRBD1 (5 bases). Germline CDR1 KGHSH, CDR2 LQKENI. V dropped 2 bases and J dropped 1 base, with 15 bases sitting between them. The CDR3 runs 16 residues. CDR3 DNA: TGTGCCAGCTCACCATATTTCACAGGTGATTCCTACGAGCAGTACTTC. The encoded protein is CASSPYFTGDSYEQYF.

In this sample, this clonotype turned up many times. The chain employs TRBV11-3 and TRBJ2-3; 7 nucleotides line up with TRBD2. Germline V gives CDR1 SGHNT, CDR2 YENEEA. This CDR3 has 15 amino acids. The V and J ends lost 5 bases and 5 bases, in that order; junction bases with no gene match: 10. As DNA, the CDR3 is TGTGCCAGCAGCGCTACCGGGACTATACTAGATACGCAGTATTTT. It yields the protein CASSATGTILDTQYF.

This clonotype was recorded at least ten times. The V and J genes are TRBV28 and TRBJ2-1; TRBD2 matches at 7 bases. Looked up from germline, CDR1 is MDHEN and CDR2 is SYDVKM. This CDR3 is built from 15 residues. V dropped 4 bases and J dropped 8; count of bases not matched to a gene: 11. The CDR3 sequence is CASSYSGSLADEQFF. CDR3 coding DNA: TGTGCCAGCAGTTATAGCGGGTCTCTCGCAGATGAGCAGTTCTTC.

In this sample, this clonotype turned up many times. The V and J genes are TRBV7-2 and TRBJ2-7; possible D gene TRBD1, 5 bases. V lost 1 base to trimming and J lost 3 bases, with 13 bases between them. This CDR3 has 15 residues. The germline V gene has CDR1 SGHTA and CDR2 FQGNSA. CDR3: CASSLGGYTIYEQYF. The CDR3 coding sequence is TGTGCCAGCAGCTTAGGGGGCTACACCATCTACGAGCAGTACTTC. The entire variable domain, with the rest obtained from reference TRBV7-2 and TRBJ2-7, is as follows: GAGVSQSPSNKVTEKGKDVELRCDPISGHTALYWYRQSLGQGLEFLIYFQGNSAPDKSGLPSDRFSAERTGGSVSTLTIQRTQQEDSAVYLCASSLGGYTIYEQYFGPGTRLTVT.

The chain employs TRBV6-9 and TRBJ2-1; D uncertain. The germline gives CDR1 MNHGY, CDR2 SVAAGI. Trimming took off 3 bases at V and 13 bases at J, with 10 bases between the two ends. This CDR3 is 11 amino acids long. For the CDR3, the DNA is TGTGCCAGCAGTTACTTGGGTTTCCAGTTCTTC. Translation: CASSYLGFQFF.

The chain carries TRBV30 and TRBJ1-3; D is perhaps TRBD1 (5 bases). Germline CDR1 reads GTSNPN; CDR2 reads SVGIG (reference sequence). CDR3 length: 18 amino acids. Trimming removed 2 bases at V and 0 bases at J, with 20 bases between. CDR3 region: CAWSRTWRQRSSGNTIYF. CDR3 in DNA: TGTGCCTGGAGTCGTACATGGAGACAGCGGAGCTCTGGAAACACCATATATTTT. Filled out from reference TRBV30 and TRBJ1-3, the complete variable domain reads SQTIHQWPATLVQPVGSPLSLECTVEGTSNPNLYWYRQAAGRGLQLLFYSVGIGQISSEVPQNLSASRPQDRQFILSSKKLLLSDSGFYLCAWSRTWRQRSSGNTIYFGEGSWLTVV.

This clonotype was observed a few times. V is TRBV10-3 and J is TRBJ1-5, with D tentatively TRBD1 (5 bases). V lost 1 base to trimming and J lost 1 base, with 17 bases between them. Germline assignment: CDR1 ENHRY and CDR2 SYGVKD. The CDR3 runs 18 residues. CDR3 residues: CAISEFVGAHQSNQPQHF. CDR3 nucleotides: TGTGCCATCAGTGAGTTCGTTGGGGCACACCAGAGCAATCAGCCCCAGCATTTT.

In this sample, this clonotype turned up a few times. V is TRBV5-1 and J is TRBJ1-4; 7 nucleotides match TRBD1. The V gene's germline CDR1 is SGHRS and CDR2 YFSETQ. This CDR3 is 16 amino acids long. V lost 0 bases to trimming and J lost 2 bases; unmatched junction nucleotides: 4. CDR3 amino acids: CASSLAPTGTNEKLFF. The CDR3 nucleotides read TGCGCCAGCAGCTTGGCGCCGACAGGGACTAATGAAAAACTGTTTTTT.

This CDR3 is CSVERENAGELFF. As DNA, the CDR3 is TGCAGCGTTGAACGGGAAAACGCCGGGGAGCTGTTTTTT. The gene calls are TRBV29-1 and TRBJ2-2; a weak D match, TRBD2 (5 bases). The CDR3 runs 13 residues. V lost 2 bases to trimming and J lost 6 bases, with 10 bases between them. The germline V gene has CDR1 SQVTM and CDR2 ANQGSEA.

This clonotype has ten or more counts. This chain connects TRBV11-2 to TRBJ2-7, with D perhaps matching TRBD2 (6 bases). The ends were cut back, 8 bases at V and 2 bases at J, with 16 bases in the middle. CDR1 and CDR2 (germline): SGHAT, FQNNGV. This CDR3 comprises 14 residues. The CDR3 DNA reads TGTGCCAGCTGCCTCTTAGCGGATCCCTACGAGCAGTACTTC. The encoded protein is CASCLLADPYEQYF.